Each of the 11 T cell receptor beta chains below was sequenced from the same sample in a study of T cell responses to AZD1222 COVID-19 vaccine. The assay was immunoSEQ multiplex PCR, and TCRdb's table has in-frame clones only and misses some. The repertoire consists of approximately 80,000 clones, with approximately 83% occurring once and the leading ten covering 8% to 13%. Sample: peripheral blood, taken 28 days after the second AZD1222 dose. The receptors derive from an adult who received the AZD1222 COVID-19 vaccine.

V gene TRBV6-1 combines with J gene TRBJ1-4, with 7 bases fitting TRBD1. The CDR3 runs to 19 residues. The trim removed 2 bases at V and 0 bases at J, leaving 12 bases unmatched. Germline V lookup: CDR1 MNHNS, CDR2 SASEGT. The CDR3 sequence: CASSEKAFDRVATNEKLFF. The CDR3 nucleotides read TGTGCCAGCAGTGAAAAGGCTTTTGACAGGGTGGCAACTAATGAAAAACTGTTTTTT.

The chain uses TRBV5-5 and TRBJ1-6; D possibly corresponds to TRBD1 (5 bases). CDR1 is SGHKS and CDR2 is YYEKEE in the germline V gene (reference sequence). CDR3 size: 19 residues. Trimming took off 1 base at V and 9 bases at J, with 26 bases between the two ends. The CDR3 is CASSLLPGGGSDLFSPLHF. CDR3 sequence (DNA): TGTGCCAGCAGCTTGTTGCCTGGGGGGGGTTCGGATCTTTTTTCACCCCTCCACTTT.

The chain is built from TRBV6-5 and TRBJ1-1, with D possibly TRBD1 on 6 matching bases. V was trimmed by 6 bases and J by 6 bases, leaving 17 bases between them. This CDR3 contains 14 residues. Germline V gives CDR1 MNHEY, CDR2 SVGAGI. The CDR3 DNA follows: TGTGCCAGCAGCGACTCCACAGGGTCCCCTGAAGCTTTCTTT. Protein product: CASSDSTGSPEAFF.

This chain links TRBV9 with TRBJ1-1; D remains ambiguous. Between the trimmed V and J ends, which lost 5 bases and 0 bases, there was a span of 11 bases. The germline V gene encodes CDR1 SGDLS and CDR2 YYNGEE. CDR3 length: 14 residues. The CDR3 DNA sequence: TGTGCCAGCAGGGAAATAAGGCTGAACACTGAAGCTTTCTTT. Translation gives CASREIRLNTEAFF.

The chain joins TRBV9 to TRBJ1-6; D is uncertain. The germline CDR1 and CDR2 sequences are SGDLS and YYNGEE. The CDR3 has 12 residues. Trimming stripped 3 bases from V and 9 bases from J, with 7 bases between. The CDR3 region is CASSARSSPLHF. The CDR3, as DNA: TGTGCCAGCAGCGCCAGGAGTTCACCCCTCCACTTT.

V gene TRBV27 combines with J gene TRBJ1-3; D not resolved. With 6 bases removed from V and 4 bases from J, the gap between germline ends came to 13 bases. The CDR3 runs to 14 residues. Germline V gene data show CDR1 as MNHEY and CDR2 as SMNVEV (reference sequence). The CDR3 DNA is TGTGCCAGCAGGCCCTACCTCTCAGGAAACACCATATATTTT. Its translation: CASRPYLSGNTIYF.

This clone has more than one count but fewer than ten. This sequence joins TRBV9 and TRBJ1-3; possible D gene TRBD1, 6 bases. The germline CDR1 and CDR2 sequences are SGDLS and YYNGEE. The V gene lost 0 bases and the J gene lost 4 bases, with 17 bases spanning the gap. The CDR3 contains 17 residues. CDR3 loop: CASSVAQFPGQGNTIYF. The CDR3 coding sequence is TGTGCCAGCAGCGTAGCTCAATTTCCGGGACAAGGAAACACCATATATTTT.

V gene TRBV19 combines with J gene TRBJ1-4, with D perhaps TRBD1 (5 bases). Germline loops: CDR1 LNHDA, CDR2 SQIVND (reference sequence). The length of the CDR3 is 15 residues. Trimming took off 3 bases at V and 10 bases at J, with 18 bases between the two ends. In DNA, the CDR3 is TGTGCCAGTAGTATTGAAGGGACCTCTGCGGGAAAACTGTTTTTT. Encoded protein: CASSIEGTSAGKLFF.

The chain links TRBV6-1 to TRBJ1-5, with D unresolved. This CDR3 has 13 amino acids. The V gene's germline CDR1 is MNHNS and CDR2 SASEGT. Trimming removed 6 bases from V and 0 bases from J, with 6 bases in between. The chain's CDR3 is CASRPISNQPQHF. CDR3 sequence (DNA): TGTGCCAGCAGACCGATTAGCAATCAGCCCCAGCATTTT.

A remark on this clone: An end of the junction differs from the germline gene, which may be a read error. J is TRBJ1-1 and V is TRBV7-3; D uncertain. The CDR3 loop spans 13 amino acids. Germline V lookup: CDR1 SGHTA, CDR2 FQGTGA. DNA for the CDR3: TGTGCCAGCAGCATAACAAATTCTGACGGAGCTTTCTTT. Its translation is CASSITNSDGAFF.

The chain is built from TRBV5-5 and TRBJ1-4; perhaps TRBD1 as D (5 bases). The germline V gene encodes CDR1 SGHKS and CDR2 YYEKEE (reference sequence). This CDR3 is built from 15 residues. Trimming left V 7 bases short and J 2 bases short, with 15 bases between. CDR3 DNA sequence: TGTGCCAGCTGTCTCACTCCAGGGACTAATGAAAAACTGTTTTTT. Translating it yields CASCLTPGTNEKLFF.